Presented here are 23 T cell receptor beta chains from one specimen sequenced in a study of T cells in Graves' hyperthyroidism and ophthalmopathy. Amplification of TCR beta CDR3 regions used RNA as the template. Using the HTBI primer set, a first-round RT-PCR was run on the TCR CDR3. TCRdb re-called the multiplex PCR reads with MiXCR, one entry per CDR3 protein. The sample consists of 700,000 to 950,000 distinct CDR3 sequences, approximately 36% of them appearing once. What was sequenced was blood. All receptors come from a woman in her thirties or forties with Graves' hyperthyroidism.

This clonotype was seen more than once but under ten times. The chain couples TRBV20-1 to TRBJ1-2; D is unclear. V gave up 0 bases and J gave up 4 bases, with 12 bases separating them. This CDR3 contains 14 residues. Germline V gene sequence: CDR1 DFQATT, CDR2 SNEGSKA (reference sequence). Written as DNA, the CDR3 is TGCAGTGCTAGAGATCTTGCAGGCTTCTATGGCTACACCTTC. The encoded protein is CSARDLAGFYGYTF.

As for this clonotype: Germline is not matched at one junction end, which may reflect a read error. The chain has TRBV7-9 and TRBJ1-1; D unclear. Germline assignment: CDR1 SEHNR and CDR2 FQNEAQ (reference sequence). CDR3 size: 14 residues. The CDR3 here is CASNQELGSLEAFF. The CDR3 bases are TGCGCCAGCAACCAAGAATTGGGGAGTCTTGAAGCTTTCTTT.

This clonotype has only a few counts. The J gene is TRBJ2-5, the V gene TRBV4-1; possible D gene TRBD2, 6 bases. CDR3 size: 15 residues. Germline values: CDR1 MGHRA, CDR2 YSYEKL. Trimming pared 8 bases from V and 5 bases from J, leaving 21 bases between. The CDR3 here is CASDNAGIFGETQYF. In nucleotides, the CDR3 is TGCGCCAGCGATAACGCGGGGATATTTGGGGAGACCCAGTACTTC.

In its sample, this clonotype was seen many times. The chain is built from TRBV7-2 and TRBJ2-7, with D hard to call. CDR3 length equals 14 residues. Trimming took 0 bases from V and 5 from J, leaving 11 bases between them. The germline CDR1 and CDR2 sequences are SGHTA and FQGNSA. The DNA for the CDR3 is TGTGCCAGCAGCTTAGCGTTAGGTGAGGACGAGCAGTACTTC. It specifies CASSLALGEDEQYF.

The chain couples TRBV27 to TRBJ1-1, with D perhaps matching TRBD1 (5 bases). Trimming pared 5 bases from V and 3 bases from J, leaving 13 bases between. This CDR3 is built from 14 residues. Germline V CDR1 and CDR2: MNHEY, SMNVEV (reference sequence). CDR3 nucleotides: TGTGCCAGCAGTGCCCAGGGAGGGGACACTGAAGCTTTCTTT. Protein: CASSAQGGDTEAFF.

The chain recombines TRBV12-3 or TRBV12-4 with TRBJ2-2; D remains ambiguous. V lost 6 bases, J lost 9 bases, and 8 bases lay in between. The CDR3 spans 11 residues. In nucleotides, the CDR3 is TGTGCCAGCAGATCTACCTGGGAGCTGTTTTTT. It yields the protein CASRSTWELFF.

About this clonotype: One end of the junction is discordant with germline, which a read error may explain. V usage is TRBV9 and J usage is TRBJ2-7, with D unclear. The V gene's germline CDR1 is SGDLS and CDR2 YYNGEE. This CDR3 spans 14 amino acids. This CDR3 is CAGSPGRRSDEQYF. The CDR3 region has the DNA TGTGCCGGCAGCCCCGGAAGGCGATCGGACGAGCAGTACTTC. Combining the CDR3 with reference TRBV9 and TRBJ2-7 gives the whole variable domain DSGVTQTPKHLITATGQRVTLRCSPRSGDLSVYWYQQSLDQGLQFLIQYYNGEERAKGNILERFSAQQFPDLHSELNLSSLELGDSALYFCAGSPGRRSDEQYFGPGTRLTVT.

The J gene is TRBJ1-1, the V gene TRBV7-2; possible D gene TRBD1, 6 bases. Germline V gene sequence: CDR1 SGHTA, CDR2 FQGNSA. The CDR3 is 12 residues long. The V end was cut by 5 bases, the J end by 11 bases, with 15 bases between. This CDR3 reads CASSPQQGGAFF. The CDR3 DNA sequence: TGTGCCAGCAGCCCTCAACAGGGCGGGGCTTTCTTT.

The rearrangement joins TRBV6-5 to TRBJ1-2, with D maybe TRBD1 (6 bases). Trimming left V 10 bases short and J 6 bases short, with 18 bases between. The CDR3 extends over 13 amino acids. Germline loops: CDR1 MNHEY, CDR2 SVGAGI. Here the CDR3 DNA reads TGTGCCACGAAAGCCGGGACATTCGATGGCTACACCTTC. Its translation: CATKAGTFDGYTF.

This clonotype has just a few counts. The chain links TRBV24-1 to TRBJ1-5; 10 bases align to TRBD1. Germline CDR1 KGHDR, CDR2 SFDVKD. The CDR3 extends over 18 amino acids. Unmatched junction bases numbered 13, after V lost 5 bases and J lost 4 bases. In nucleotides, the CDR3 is TGTGCCACCAGTGGAAAAAACACCGGGACAGGGGCAAATCAGCCCCAGCATTTT. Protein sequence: CATSGKNTGTGANQPQHF.

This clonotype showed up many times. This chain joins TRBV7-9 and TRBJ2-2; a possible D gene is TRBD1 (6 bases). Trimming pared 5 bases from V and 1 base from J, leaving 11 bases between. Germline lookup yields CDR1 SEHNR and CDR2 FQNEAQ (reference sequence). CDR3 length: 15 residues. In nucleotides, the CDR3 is TGTGCCAGCAGCGGACAGCCTAAGAACACCGGGGAGCTGTTTTTT. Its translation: CASSGQPKNTGELFF. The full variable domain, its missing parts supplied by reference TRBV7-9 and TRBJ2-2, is DTGVSQNPRHKITKRGQNVTFRCDPISEHNRLYWYRQTLGQGPEFLTYFQNEAQLEKSRLLSDRFSAERPKGSFSTLEIQRTEQGDSAMYLCASSGQPKNTGELFFGEGSRLTVL.

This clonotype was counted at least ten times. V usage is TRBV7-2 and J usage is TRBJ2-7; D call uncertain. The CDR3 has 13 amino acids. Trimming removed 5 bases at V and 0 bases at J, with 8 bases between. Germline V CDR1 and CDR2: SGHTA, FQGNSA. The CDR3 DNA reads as TGTGCCAGCAGCCCCCGAGGCTCCTACGAGCAGTACTTC. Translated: CASSPRGSYEQYF.

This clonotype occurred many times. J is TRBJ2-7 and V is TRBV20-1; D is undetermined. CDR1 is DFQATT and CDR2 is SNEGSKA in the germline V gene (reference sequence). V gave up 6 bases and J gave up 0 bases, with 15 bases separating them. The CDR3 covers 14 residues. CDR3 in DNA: TGCAGTGCCCTTAATCCTGTTGGCTCCTACGAGCAGTACTTC. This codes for CSALNPVGSYEQYF.

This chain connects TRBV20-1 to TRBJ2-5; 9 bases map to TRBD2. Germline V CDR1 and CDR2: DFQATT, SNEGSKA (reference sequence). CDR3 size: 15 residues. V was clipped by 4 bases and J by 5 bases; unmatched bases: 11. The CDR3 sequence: CSAMGLAGILETQYF. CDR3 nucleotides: TGCAGTGCTATGGGGCTAGCGGGGATCCTGGAGACCCAGTACTTC.

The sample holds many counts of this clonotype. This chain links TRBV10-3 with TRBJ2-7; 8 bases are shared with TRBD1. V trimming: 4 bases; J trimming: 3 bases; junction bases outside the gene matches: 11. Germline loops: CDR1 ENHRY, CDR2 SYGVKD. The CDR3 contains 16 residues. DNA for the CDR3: TGTGCCATCAGTGCTGGACAGGGTGGCGAATACTACGAGCAGTACTTC. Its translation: CAISAGQGGEYYEQYF.

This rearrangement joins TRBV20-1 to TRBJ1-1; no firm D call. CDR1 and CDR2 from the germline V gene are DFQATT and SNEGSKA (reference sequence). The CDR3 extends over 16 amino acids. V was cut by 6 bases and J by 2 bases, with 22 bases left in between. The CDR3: CSAIHPLIQKNTEAFF. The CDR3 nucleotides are TGCAGTGCGATACACCCGCTGATTCAAAAAAACACTGAAGCTTTCTTT.

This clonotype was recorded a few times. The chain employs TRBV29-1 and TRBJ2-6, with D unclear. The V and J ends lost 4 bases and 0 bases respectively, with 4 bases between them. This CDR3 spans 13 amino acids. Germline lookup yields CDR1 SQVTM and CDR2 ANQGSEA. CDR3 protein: CSVGHSGANVLTF. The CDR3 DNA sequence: TGCAGCGTTGGCCACTCTGGGGCCAACGTCCTGACTTTC.

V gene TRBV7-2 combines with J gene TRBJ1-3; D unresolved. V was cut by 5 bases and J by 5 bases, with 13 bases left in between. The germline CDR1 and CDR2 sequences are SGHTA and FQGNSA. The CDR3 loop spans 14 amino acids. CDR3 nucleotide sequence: TGTGCCAGCAGCCCGGGCCTGGAGAGAAACACCATATATTTT. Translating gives CASSPGLERNTIYF.

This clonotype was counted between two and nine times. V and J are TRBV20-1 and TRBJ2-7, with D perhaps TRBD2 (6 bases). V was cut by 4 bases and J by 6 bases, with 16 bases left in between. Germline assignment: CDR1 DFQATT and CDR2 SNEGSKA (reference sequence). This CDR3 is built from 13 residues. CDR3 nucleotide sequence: TGCAGTGCTATTAATCAGGGACTCCTCGAGCAGTACTTC. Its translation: CSAINQGLLEQYF.

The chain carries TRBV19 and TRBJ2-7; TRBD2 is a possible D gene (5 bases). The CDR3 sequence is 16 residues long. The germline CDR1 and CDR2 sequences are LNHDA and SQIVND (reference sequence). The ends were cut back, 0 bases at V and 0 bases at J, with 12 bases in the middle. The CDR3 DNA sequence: TGTGCCAGTAGTATAGATTTAGCGCCGAGCTCCTACGAGCAGTACTTC. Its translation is CASSIDLAPSSYEQYF.

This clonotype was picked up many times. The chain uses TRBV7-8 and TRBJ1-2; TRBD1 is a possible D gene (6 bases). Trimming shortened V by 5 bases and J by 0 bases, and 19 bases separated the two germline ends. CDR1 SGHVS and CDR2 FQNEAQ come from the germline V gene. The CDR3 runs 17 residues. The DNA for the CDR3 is TGTGCCAGCAGCCCCCGGGACAACTACCGAGCTAACTATGGCTACACCTTC. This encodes CASSPRDNYRANYGYTF.

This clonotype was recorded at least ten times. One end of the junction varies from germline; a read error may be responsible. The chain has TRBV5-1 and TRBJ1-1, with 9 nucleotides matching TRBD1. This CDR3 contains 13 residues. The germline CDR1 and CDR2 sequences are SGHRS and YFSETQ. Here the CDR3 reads CASSRTGVTEAFF. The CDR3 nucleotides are TGTGCCAGCAGTCGGACAGGGGTCACTGAAGCTTTCTTT.

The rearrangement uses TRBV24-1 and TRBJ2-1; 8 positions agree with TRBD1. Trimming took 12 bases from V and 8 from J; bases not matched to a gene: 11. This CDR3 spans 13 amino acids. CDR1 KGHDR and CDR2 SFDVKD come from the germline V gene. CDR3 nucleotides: TGTGCCGTAGGTTGGACAGGGAGTTATGAGCAGTTCTTC. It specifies CAVGWTGSYEQFF.